Listed below are T cell receptor beta chains from one sample, sequenced in a study of blood T cells in healthy people across ages. TCRdb independently ran MiXCR on the 5' RACE reads; one entry per CDR3 protein. The table has about 940,000 distinct CDR3 sequences, 40% to 60% seen once. Sequences were obtained from blood. These receptors came from a man aged 25 to 40 in good health. Each CDR3 is given with its conserved first and last residue.

v_gene: TRBV6-6
j_gene: TRBJ2-7
CDR3aa: CASSLLSNEQYF

v_gene: TRBV9
j_gene: TRBJ1-1
CDR3aa: CASSVEPGRPMNTEAFF

v_gene: TRBV3-1
j_gene: TRBJ2-5
CDR3aa: CASSHTGQWGEQYF

v_gene: TRBV20-1
j_gene: TRBJ2-3
CDR3aa: CSASPGNTQYF

v_gene: TRBV20-1
j_gene: TRBJ1-1
CDR3aa: CSARGEYTEAFF

v_gene: TRBV20-1
j_gene: TRBJ1-5
CDR3aa: CSAGPDGSSNQPQHF

v_gene: TRBV6-1
j_gene: NA
CDR3aa: CASKEYGAYEQYF

v_gene: TRBV24-1
j_gene: TRBJ2-1
CDR3aa: CATSGTSASYNEQFF

v_gene: TRBV6-5
j_gene: TRBJ2-3
CDR3aa: CASSYSSGLADSTDTQYF

v_gene: TRBV7-9
j_gene: TRBJ2-7
CDR3aa: CASGQTFGEQYF

v_gene: TRBV20-1
j_gene: TRBJ2-7
CDR3aa: CSARDFGQGEYEQYF

v_gene: TRBV9
j_gene: TRBJ2-6
CDR3aa: CASSVAISGANVLTF

v_gene: TRBV15
j_gene: TRBJ2-3
CDR3aa: CATSRDPSDTQYF

v_gene: TRBV6-5
j_gene: TRBJ2-7
CDR3aa: CASSSGRSYEQYF

v_gene: TRBV20-1
j_gene: TRBJ1-2
CDR3aa: CSARAPDRGTLNYGYTF

v_gene: TRBV11-2
j_gene: TRBJ2-7
CDR3aa: CASSSTRIYEQYF

v_gene: TRBV11-2
j_gene: TRBJ2-1
CDR3aa: CASSARSGGARNEQFF

v_gene: TRBV7-2
j_gene: NA
CDR3aa: CASSLDSGGKTQYF

v_gene: TRBV4-1
j_gene: TRBJ2-1
CDR3aa: CASSQEIGTEQFF

v_gene: TRBV20-1
j_gene: TRBJ1-1
CDR3aa: CSGPEGWGNTEAFF

v_gene: TRBV4-3
j_gene: TRBJ1-6
CDR3aa: CASSQDRAGDRYNSPLHF

v_gene: TRBV24-1
j_gene: TRBJ2-3
CDR3aa: CATTFGGTDTQYF

v_gene: TRBV4-2
j_gene: TRBJ1-1
CDR3aa: CASSQGVVGGNTEAFF

v_gene: TRBV10-3
j_gene: TRBJ1-5
CDR3aa: CAISAGTENQPQHF

v_gene: TRBV7-9
j_gene: TRBJ2-7
CDR3aa: CASSLQAGEGYEQYF

v_gene: TRBV27
j_gene: TRBJ2-7
CDR3aa: CASSQLQGIEQYF

v_gene: TRBV28
j_gene: TRBJ1-5
CDR3aa: CASSFTGLNQPQHF

v_gene: TRBV28
j_gene: TRBJ2-1
CDR3aa: CASSLFAPGGTDEQFF

v_gene: TRBV29-1
j_gene: TRBJ2-7
CDR3aa: CSVDGLTLGEQYF

v_gene: TRBV12-3/TRBV12-4
j_gene: TRBJ1-2
CDR3aa: CASRPGQGAYTYGYTF

v_gene: TRBV5-1
j_gene: TRBJ1-1
CDR3aa: CASSAGTPNTEAFF

v_gene: TRBV6-5
j_gene: TRBJ2-5
CDR3aa: CASSFGTGRETQYF

v_gene: TRBV20-1
j_gene: TRBJ2-5
CDR3aa: CIARVAAGPQETQYF

v_gene: TRBV20-1
j_gene: TRBJ1-1
CDR3aa: CSARNDKGTEAFF

v_gene: TRBV4-2
j_gene: TRBJ1-5
CDR3aa: CASSQDGGGGRPQHF

v_gene: TRBV24-1
j_gene: NA
CDR3aa: CATSDGGTGYEQYF

v_gene: TRBV11-3
j_gene: TRBJ2-3
CDR3aa: CASSLSRGGTNTQYF

v_gene: TRBV4-2
j_gene: TRBJ1-2
CDR3aa: CASSQEEGAGYGYTF

v_gene: TRBV16
j_gene: TRBJ1-4
CDR3aa: CASSQSSREKLFF

v_gene: TRBV5-1
j_gene: TRBJ1-4
CDR3aa: CASSYSGATTNEKLFF

v_gene: TRBV5-1
j_gene: TRBJ1-6
CDR3aa: CASSTGGSLNSPLHF

v_gene: TRBV20-1
j_gene: TRBJ2-3
CDR3aa: CSARDFLAGGADTQYF

v_gene: TRBV6-1
j_gene: TRBJ1-6
CDR3aa: CASSESQSNSPLHF

v_gene: TRBV5-1
j_gene: TRBJ2-1
CDR3aa: CASSLRVGGVEQFF

v_gene: TRBV11-2
j_gene: TRBJ2-1
CDR3aa: CASSLATSGGANEQFF

v_gene: TRBV20-1
j_gene: TRBJ2-7
CDR3aa: CSAISPGSEQYF

v_gene: TRBV13
j_gene: TRBJ2-5
CDR3aa: CASSSNRGETQYF

v_gene: TRBV27
j_gene: TRBJ1-3
CDR3aa: CASSFGAGDLSGNTIYF

v_gene: TRBV27
j_gene: TRBJ1-2
CDR3aa: CASSFGTGDGYTF

v_gene: TRBV7-2
j_gene: TRBJ2-4
CDR3aa: CASSSGQGQAKNIQYF

v_gene: TRBV5-4
j_gene: TRBJ2-2
CDR3aa: CASSHLDRNTGELFF

v_gene: TRBV9
j_gene: TRBJ2-2
CDR3aa: CASSVGTGSINTGELFF

v_gene: TRBV11-3
j_gene: TRBJ1-2
CDR3aa: CASSINLAAGQGEGYTF

v_gene: TRBV20-1
j_gene: TRBJ2-7
CDR3aa: CSATSGTSGSYEQYF

v_gene: TRBV9
j_gene: TRBJ2-7
CDR3aa: CASSVGLSPYEQYF

v_gene: TRBV4-1
j_gene: TRBJ2-7
CDR3aa: CASSQDSVGCYEQYF